This T cell receptor (beta chain) was retrieved from a study of cytomegalovirus exposure and HLA in healthy donors. Study findings and constraints: Among the most significant clusters, several appeared linked to common viral pathogens in a later analysis. Investigators reported under 200 TCR beta chains as tied to cytomegalovirus. Exclusion as indistinguishable affected some V segments, including TRBV6-2 and TRBV6-3. TCR beta V segments were, for the most part, productive about 87% or about 30% of the time in an earlier analysis.

PCR involved 60 Vbeta and 13 Jbeta primers. Assay used: immunoSEQ multiplex PCR; TCRdb lists only in-frame clones, some missing. The sample contains about 120,000 clones, more than 65% of which appear only once. There are 14 residues in the CDR3. CDR1 is LNHDA, CDR2 SQIVND, per germline (reference sequence). Deletions cut 5 bases from V and 3 bases from J, with 11 bases between. With regard to this clone: Antigen specificity is unknown.

This sequence joins TRBV19 and TRBJ1-3, with D perhaps TRBD1 (6 bases). The specimen sequenced was PBMCs. The receptor was isolated from a human donor in good health. The CDR3 region is CASSFDRNGNTIYF. Written as DNA, the CDR3 is TGTGCCAGTAGTTTTGACAGGAATGGAAACACCATATATTTT.